This passage covers 14 T cell receptor beta chains from one sample sequenced in a study of blood T cells in healthy people across ages. The authors ran a second PCR of roughly 6 to 12 cycles using a sample-barcoded 5' primer and a J-beta primer mix. TCRdb recomputed calls from the 5' RACE reads with MiXCR, one row per CDR3 protein. Here the sample spans 850,000 to 1,100,000 distinct CDR3 sequences, roughly two fifths being singletons. Source material: blood. The receptors here all came from a young man in good health.

This clonotype was found a few times. The V call is TRBV4-1, the J call TRBJ1-5, with 9 bases fitting TRBD1. V lost 6 bases to trimming and J lost 2 bases; unmatched junction nucleotides: 5. The germline V gene encodes CDR1 MGHRA and CDR2 YSYEKL. This CDR3 comprises 15 residues. Written as DNA, the CDR3 is TGCGCCAGCAGTTCACAGGGGGCCCGCAATCAGCCCCAGCATTTT. Translating it yields CASSSQGARNQPQHF.

Only a few counts were recorded for this clonotype. V gene TRBV29-1 combines with J gene TRBJ1-1; 9 positions match TRBD1. V trimming: 7 bases; J trimming: 4 bases; junction bases outside the gene matches: 7. Germline values: CDR1 SQVTM, CDR2 ANQGSEA. This CDR3 spans 13 amino acids. CDR3 bases: TGCAGCGGGGGACAGGGCTCTGGCACTGAAGCTTTCTTT. As protein: CSGGQGSGTEAFF.

This clonotype was counted between two and nine times. The V gene is TRBV25-1, the J gene TRBJ2-5; TRBD1 matches 9 bases. Germline V lookup: CDR1 MGHDK, CDR2 SYGVNS. The ends lost 2 bases at V and 4 bases at J; junction bases unmatched: 2. The CDR3 totals 14 residues. CDR3: CASSEGDRAETQYF. DNA for the CDR3: TGTGCCAGCAGTGAAGGGGACAGGGCAGAGACCCAGTACTTC.

V gene TRBV12-3 or TRBV12-4 combines with J gene TRBJ2-7; D ambiguous. Trimming removed 10 bases from V and 3 bases from J, with 19 bases in between. CDR3 size: 14 residues. The DNA for the CDR3 is TGTGCCAACCCGAACGGAAAAATAGGCTACGAGCAGTACTTC. As protein: CANPNGKIGYEQYF.

The chain is built from TRBV7-8 and TRBJ2-3, with D uncertain. The CDR3 runs to 14 residues. Deletions cut 2 bases from V and 6 bases from J, with 12 bases between. Germline V gives CDR1 SGHVS, CDR2 FQNEAQ. The CDR3 nucleotides are TGTGCCAGCAGCTTATGGTTTGGCGGCGATACGCAGTATTTT. Encoded protein: CASSLWFGGDTQYF.

The chain links TRBV6-6 to TRBJ1-4; D ambiguous. This CDR3 has 12 amino acids. With 3 bases removed from V and 6 bases from J, the gap between germline ends came to 5 bases. Germline V CDR1 and CDR2: MNHNY, SVGAGI (reference sequence). The DNA for the CDR3 is TGTGCCAGCAGTTATTCGTATGAAAAACTGTTTTTT. Amino acid sequence: CASSYSYEKLFF.

The chain joins TRBV29-1 to TRBJ2-1; TRBD1 aligns across 12 bases. The J call may be incorrect, as the DNA end agrees better with TRBJ2-7. Germline assignment: CDR1 SQVTM and CDR2 ANQGSEA. This CDR3 is built from 14 residues. Written as DNA, the CDR3 is TGCAGCGTCGAGGGACAGGGGGCGCGAAATGAGCAGTACTTC. This codes for CSVEGQGARNEQYF.

The chain combines TRBV7-2 with TRBJ1-5; D perhaps matches TRBD1 (6 bases). CDR1 SGHTA and CDR2 FQGNSA come from the germline V gene. CDR3 length: 14 residues. The ends were cut back, 5 bases at V and 4 bases at J, with 12 bases in the middle. CDR3 protein: CASSIRGQNQPQHF. Here the CDR3 DNA reads TGTGCCAGCAGCATCCGAGGACAGAATCAGCCCCAGCATTTT.

This chain connects TRBV4-2 to TRBJ2-1; D remains unclear. The germline V and J ends were trimmed by 0 bases and 2 bases, with 8 bases remaining between them. CDR3 length: 15 amino acids. Germline lookup yields CDR1 LGHNA and CDR2 YNFKEQ. CDR3 nucleotides: TGTGCCAGCAGCCAAGATGATCAGCCCTACAATGAGCAGTTCTTC. It encodes CASSQDDQPYNEQFF.

The rearrangement uses TRBV6-5 and TRBJ1-2; TRBD1 agrees at 9 bases. Trimming cost V 2 bases and J 8 bases; bases outside gene matches: 3. CDR1 and CDR2 (germline): MNHEY, SVGAGI. CDR3 length: 13 residues. CDR3 nucleotides: TGTGCCAGCAGTTACCGGGACAGGGACGGCTACACCTTC. Amino acids: CASSYRDRDGYTF.

DNA of the CDR3: TGTGCTAGTGTCCTGGACAGGGGCCTTTACAATGAGCAGTTCTTC. Its translation is CASVLDRGLYNEQFF. The V call is TRBV12-5, the J call TRBJ2-1, with 9 bases matching TRBD1. Germline V CDR1 and CDR2: LGHNT, FRNRAP. This CDR3 comprises 15 residues. V shed 7 bases and J 4 bases; nucleotides not matched to a gene: 8.

This clonotype has only one observation. The rearrangement joins TRBV4-2 to TRBJ2-2; the D gene is possibly TRBD2 (6 bases). The CDR3 length is 16 residues. V was clipped by 0 bases and J by 1 base, with 9 bases between them. Germline V gene data show CDR1 as LGHNA and CDR2 as YNFKEQ. As DNA, the CDR3 is TGTGCCAGCAGCCAAGACTCGCGGGGGAACACCGGGGAGCTGTTTTTT. Protein product: CASSQDSRGNTGELFF.

This clonotype was counted a few times. The chain has TRBV4-1 and TRBJ1-4; the D gene is possibly TRBD1 (5 bases). The germline V gene encodes CDR1 MGHRA and CDR2 YSYEKL. V lost 7 bases to trimming and J lost 2 bases, with 11 bases between them. CDR3 length: 14 amino acids. CDR3 residues: CASTYPGTNEKLFF. CDR3 nucleotide sequence: TGCGCCAGCACATATCCAGGGACTAATGAAAAACTGTTTTTT.

The chain combines TRBV7-2 with TRBJ1-1; 11 bases agree with TRBD1. With 5 bases clipped from V and 11 bases from J, the junction kept 4 bases outside the gene matches. Germline V gives CDR1 SGHTA, CDR2 FQGNSA. The CDR3 covers 12 residues. The CDR3 loop reads CASSQGTGGAFF. CDR3 nucleotides: TGTGCCAGCAGCCAAGGGACAGGGGGTGCTTTCTTT.